The 7 T cell receptor beta chains reported below all come from one sample, sequenced in a study of blood T cell repertoires in COVID-19. TCRdb's table, derived via immunoSEQ multiplex PCR, lists solely in-frame clones and lacks some. The data contain 200,000 to 250,000 clones, 83% of them seen just once; the ten biggest clones take up 0.95% to 1.5%. The material sequenced was peripheral blood. The receptors derive from a woman aged 30 to 39 with COVID-19, enrolled during active disease.

The rearrangement joins TRBV12-3 or TRBV12-4 to TRBJ2-5, with D possibly matching TRBD2 (6 bases). Trimming cost V 2 bases and J 5 bases, with 9 bases left between them. The CDR3 contains 13 residues. Here the CDR3 DNA reads TGTGCCAGCAGTTTATACGGAGGGGAGACCCAGTACTTC. This translates into CASSLYGGETQYF.

This sequence joins TRBV4-3 and TRBJ2-3; 8 nucleotides align to TRBD2. This CDR3 is built from 15 residues. J gave up 3 bases and V 1 base, and 3 bases lay outside the gene matches. Looked up from germline, CDR1 is LGHNA and CDR2 is YSLEER. The CDR3, as DNA: TGCGCCAGCAGCCAAGGACTAGCGCGGACAGATACGCAGTATTTT. As protein: CASSQGLARTDTQYF.

V gene TRBV29-1 combines with J gene TRBJ2-1, with D perhaps TRBD1 (6 bases). Trimming took 5 bases from V and 3 from J, leaving 14 bases between them. Germline V gene sequence: CDR1 SQVTM, CDR2 ANQGSEA. The CDR3 runs to 14 residues. The CDR3 loop is CSVRSRGVYNEQFF. The CDR3, as DNA: TGCAGCGTTCGTTCCAGGGGAGTCTACAATGAGCAGTTCTTC.

The chain uses TRBV28 and TRBJ2-1, with a weak D call TRBD2 (7 bases). The CDR3 is made up of 15 amino acids. CDR1 and CDR2 from the germline V gene are MDHEN and SYDVKM. Trimming cost V 6 bases and J 10 bases, with 22 bases left between them. For the CDR3, the DNA is TGTGCCAGCAGCCGGGGGGCCTTGACCCCTTTCGAGCAGTTCTTC. Translating it yields CASSRGALTPFEQFF.

V gene TRBV2 combines with J gene TRBJ1-6; a weak D match, TRBD1 (6 bases). Germline CDR1 is SNHLY and CDR2 is FYNNEI. The CDR3 extends over 14 amino acids. Trimming removed 4 bases at V and 5 bases at J, with 9 bases between. The CDR3, as DNA: TGTGCCAGCAGTGCAAGGACAGATAATTCACCCCTCCACTTT. This encodes CASSARTDNSPLHF.

The genes are TRBV5-1 and TRBJ1-2; 9 positions agree with TRBD1. The germline V gene has CDR1 SGHRS and CDR2 YFSETQ. V gave up 4 bases and J gave up 5 bases; unmatched junction bases: 12. The CDR3 has 16 amino acids. Here the CDR3 reads CASSPYRQGVGYGYTF. For the CDR3, the DNA is TGCGCCAGCAGCCCGTATCGACAGGGGGTGGGGTATGGCTACACCTTC.

The V call is TRBV7-9, the J call TRBJ2-7; TRBD1 agrees at 11 bases. CDR3 length equals 14 residues. After removal of 4 bases from V and 6 bases from J, the junction contained 5 bases not matched to a gene. Germline lookup yields CDR1 SEHNR and CDR2 FQNEAQ (reference sequence). The CDR3 region is CASSSWTGGPEQYF. Written as DNA, the CDR3 is TGTGCCAGCAGCTCATGGACAGGGGGCCCCGAGCAGTACTTC.